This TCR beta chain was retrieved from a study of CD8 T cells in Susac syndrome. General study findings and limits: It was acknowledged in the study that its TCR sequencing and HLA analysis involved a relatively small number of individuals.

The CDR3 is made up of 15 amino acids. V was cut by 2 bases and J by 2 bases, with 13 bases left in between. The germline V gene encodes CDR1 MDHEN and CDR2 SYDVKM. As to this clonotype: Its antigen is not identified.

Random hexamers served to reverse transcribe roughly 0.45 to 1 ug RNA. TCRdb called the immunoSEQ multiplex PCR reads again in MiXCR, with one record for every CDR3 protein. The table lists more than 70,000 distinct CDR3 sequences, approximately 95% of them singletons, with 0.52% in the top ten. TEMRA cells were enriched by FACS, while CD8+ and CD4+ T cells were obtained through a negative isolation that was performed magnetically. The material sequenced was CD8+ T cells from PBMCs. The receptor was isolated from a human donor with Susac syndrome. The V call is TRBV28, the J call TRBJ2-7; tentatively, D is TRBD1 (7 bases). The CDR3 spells CASSLVAGGPYEQYF. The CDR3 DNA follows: TGTGCCAGCAGTTTAGTGGCAGGGGGGCCCTACGAGCAGTACTTC. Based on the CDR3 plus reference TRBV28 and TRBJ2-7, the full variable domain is DVKVTQSSRYLVKRTGEKVFLECVQDMDHENMFWYRQDPGLGLRLIYFSYDVKMKEKGDIPEGYSVSREKKERFSLILESASTNQTSMYLCASSLVAGGPYEQYFGPGTRLTVT.